This T cell receptor (beta chain) derives from a study of beta chain features in type 1 diabetes. Study-wide results and caveats: When Type 1 diabetes patients were examined, their TCRB CDR3s proved moderately but significantly shorter in all four CD4+ subsets. In type 1 diabetes patients, VDJ junctions had fewer insertions; deletions at these junctions were more frequent. cDNA-based sequencing might over-represent cells highly expressing TCR.

Worth noting for this clone: The antigen is undetermined.

Of the isolated RNA, all was reverse transcribed, and so the sequenced material was expressed TCRB transcripts. Profiling relied on immunoSEQ multiplex PCR, and the TCRdb table lists in-frame clones only, not all of them. This sample yields over 300,000 clones, of which approximately 9.9% are seen a single time; over 0.95% belongs to the top ten. V gave up 3 bases and J gave up 0 bases, with 5 bases separating them. Germline CDR1 is MDHEN and CDR2 is SYDVKM. CDR3 length equals 14 residues. The source material was central memory CD4+ T cells from blood. The sequence was collected from a man aged 30 to 39 with type 1 diabetes. The rearrangement links TRBV28 to TRBJ2-2; no clear D. The CDR3 reads CASSFDPNTGELFF. DNA for the CDR3: TGTGCCAGCAGTTTCGATCCGAACACCGGGGAGCTGTTTTTT.